The clone carrying this TCR beta chain is a singleton in its sample. Its antigen is still unknown. This sample is drawn from a study of cytotoxic CD8 clonotypes in ibrutinib-treated CLL. Study-level background: Investigators reported about 24 partial and 2 complete responses; after median roughly 70 months, roughly 15 patients remained remitted and about twelve progressed.

Sequencing was designed to attain a depth spanning 1 in 200,000 to 1 in 1 million T cells. The data were produced by immunoSEQ multiplex PCR, yet TCRdb's version contains in-frame clones alone and is incomplete. This sample yields about 300,000 clones, of which 65% to 85% are seen a single time; around 6% belongs to the top ten. The CDR3 covers 14 residues. The V gene lost 8 bases and the J gene lost 2 bases, with 13 bases spanning the gap. From germline, CDR1 is MNHEY and CDR2 SMNVEV (reference sequence). Study results and caveats: Relative to age-matched healthy donors, clonality at baseline was higher, and it tracked circulating CD8+ T-cell counts. Sustained-remission and progressing patients were not sampled at matched times.

V gene TRBV27 combines with J gene TRBJ1-5; D might be TRBD1 (6 bases). Source: PBMCs, taken at disease progression, from a patient treated with ibrutinib. The origin of this receptor is a human donor with chronic lymphocytic leukemia. This CDR3 reads CASGVRGGNQPQHF. CDR3 in DNA: TGTGCCAGCGGCGTGAGGGGGGGCAATCAGCCCCAGCATTTT.